This T cell receptor (beta chain) stems from a study of CD8 T cells in ankylosing spondylitis (dated by TCRdb to 2016 to 2017). Describing the broader study: The study set out to find disease-linked TCR variants by profiling T cell receptor beta repertoires in ankylosing spondylitis patients and healthy donors. The whole study cohort included some 100 healthy donors and 20 to 30 ankylosing spondylitis patients. Peripheral blood samples were taken, and synovial fluid was additionally collected from ankylosing spondylitis patients.

What the research found in general, with its limitations: Blood from ankylosing spondylitis patients appeared to be characterized by a TCR beta motif composed of under 10 highly homologous amino acid variants. Significant enrichment of the disease-linked clones was reported in matched synovial fluid samples from ankylosing spondylitis patients. A CD8+ phenotype was shown by the disease-linked clones, which were found at relatively low frequencies in peripheral blood. Some motif variants were previously reported in synovial fluid and blood of reactive arthritis patients, suggesting common disease-initiation mechanisms.

This clonotype came up many times. Its antigen remains unidentified. No much larger clone is present one base from it, and per-base qualities are unavailable. The data were produced on an Illumina HiSeq 2500. TCR beta libraries were prepared by quantitative 5'-RACE with molecular barcodes. Processing in the source paper ran as follows. To identify disease-linked TCR variants, a new computational method was used, one built on a probabilistic model of VDJ rearrangement. Clones were called with MiXCR by TCRdb after fastp trimmed the public reads at Q25, and only in-frame beta chains were retained. Rows merge per CDR3 protein into single entries with the most common DNA and genes. It is TCRdb's table, rather than the study itself, that gives the V and J calls and clone size. The sample profile shows 80,000 to 100,000 distinct CDR3 sequences; roughly 8% of them were found once. Nearly 10% of the sample comes from the top ten.

CDR1 and CDR2 are drawn from the germline V gene: SGHRS, YFSETQ. After removal of 0 bases from V and 8 bases from J, the junction retains 9 bases not matched to a gene. The CDR3 measures 16 amino acids from cysteine to phenylalanine. Of the read, only the CDR3 DNA is kept; its 48 bases are in frame from base 1. This receptor was taken from a male donor with ankylosing spondylitis or in good health (not recorded which). The sequence joins TRBV5-1 to TRBJ2-1, with 9 bases matching TRBD1. The sample comprised blood, either unsorted or a sorted T cell fraction (not recorded which). The nucleotide sequence is TGCGCCAGCAGCTTGGGGGACAGGGTACGTCAGCATGAGCAGTTCTTC. This codes for CASSLGDRVRQHEQFF.